These T cell receptor beta chains were read from a single sample in a study of T-cell memory formation after mild COVID-19. One entry per CDR3 protein, called by TCRdb with MiXCR from the 5' RACE reads. The table lists about 560,000 distinct CDR3 sequences, roughly 20% of them singletons, with about 8.4% in the top ten. Sequenced sample: PBMCs or a T cell subset sorted from them (not recorded which). The receptors here all came from an adult woman who had mild COVID-19 (a few samples of this study predate the infection). Cell type and time point are not known. Each CDR3 is given with its conserved first and last residue. D genes are given only for firm matches. Clone sizes are given selectively: once, few, many, or a class where the clone is expanded.

>-|TRBJ2-1|TRBV7-9|few
CASDVQYNEQFF
TGTGCCAGCGATGTTCAGTACAATGAGCAGTTCTTC
>-|TRBJ1-1|TRBV6-2/TRBV6-3|few
CASSYGSSEAFF
TGTGCCAGCAGTTACGGCAGTTCTGAAGCTTTCTTT
>TRBD1|TRBJ1-6|TRBV7-2|-
CASSRTGNYSPLHF
TGTGCCAGCAGCAGGACAGGGAACTATTCACCCCTCCACTTT
>-|TRBJ2-7|TRBV19|-
CATVGDHSYEQYF
TGTGCCACCGTAGGGGACCACTCCTACGAGCAGTACTTC
>-|TRBJ2-4|TRBV6-4|-
CASSPAGENIQYF
TGTGCCAGCAGCCCAGCCGGGGAAAACATTCAGTACTTC
>-|TRBJ1-6|TRBV13|few
CASSPGPTELHF
TGTGCCAGCAGCCCGGGACCGACGGAGCTCCACTTT
>-|TRBJ1-2|TRBV19|-
CASKQLYGYTF
TGTGCCAGTAAGCAGCTCTATGGCTACACCTTC
>TRBD2|TRBJ2-1|TRBV5-1|-
CASSVFPRSGGVSDEQFF
TGCGCCAGCAGCGTCTTCCCCCGGAGCGGGGGGGTATCCGATGAGCAGTTCTTC
>TRBD1|TRBJ2-7|TRBV20-1|few
CSAATRGQGPYEQYF
TGCAGTGCCGCTACACGTGGACAGGGGCCCTACGAGCAGTACTTC
>-|TRBJ1-4|TRBV3-1|few
CASSPSGVPNEKLFF
TGTGCCAGCAGCCCCTCAGGGGTCCCGAATGAAAAACTGTTTTTT
>-|TRBJ2-5|TRBV5-1|-
CASSSASQETQYF
TGCGCCAGCAGCTCCGCTTCCCAAGAGACCCAGTACTTC
>-|TRBJ2-7|TRBV3-1|-
CASSQVPSVWQYF
TGTGCCAGCAGCCAAGTCCCCAGCGTTTGGCAGTACTTC
>TRBD2|TRBJ2-2|TRBV12-3/TRBV12-4|-
CASSPLPGLAGPRGNTGELFF
TGTGCCAGCAGTCCCCTCCCTGGACTAGCGGGCCCCCGCGGGAACACCGGGGAGCTGTTTTTT
>-|TRBJ2-5|TRBV19|few
CASRRLGEETQYF
TGTGCCAGTAGAAGGTTGGGAGAAGAGACCCAGTACTTC
>TRBD2|TRBJ2-2|TRBV2|-
CASSEAGLAGVYGELFF
TGTGCCAGCAGTGAAGCGGGACTAGCGGGGGTCTACGGGGAGCTGTTTTTT
>TRBD1|TRBJ2-7|TRBV5-1|-
CASSSDPTGGWQYF
TGCGCCAGCAGCTCGGATCCAACAGGGGGCTGGCAGTACTTC
>TRBD1|TRBJ1-1|TRBV6-1|-
CASSTGGHTEAFF
TGTGCCAGCAGCACAGGGGGGCACACTGAAGCTTTCTTT
>-|TRBJ2-2|TRBV12-3/TRBV12-4|few
CASSLWQDGELFF
TGTGCCAGCAGTTTATGGCAGGACGGGGAGCTGTTTTTT
>-|TRBJ1-5|TRBV6-1|few
CASSHLGEGGQPQHF
TGTGCCAGCAGTCACCTAGGGGAAGGGGGACAGCCCCAGCATTTT
>-|TRBJ1-3|TRBV7-3|few
CASPTRERVSGNTIYF
TGTGCCAGCCCGACCCGGGAACGTGTCTCTGGAAACACCATATATTTT
>TRBD1|TRBJ1-1|TRBV29-1|-
CSVGQGPGTEAFF
TGCAGCGTCGGACAGGGGCCAGGTACTGAAGCTTTCTTT
>TRBD2|TRBJ2-5|TRBV3-1|-
CASSQELLAGQETQYF
TGTGCCAGCAGCCAAGAGCTACTAGCGGGACAAGAGACCCAGTACTTC
>TRBD1|TRBJ1-5|TRBV12-3/TRBV12-4|few
CASSPGPGQGAGQPQHF
TGTGCCAGCAGTCCGGGGCCGGGACAGGGGGCTGGACAGCCCCAGCATTTT
>-|TRBJ1-5|TRBV4-1|-
CASSQLTGPPQHF
TGCGCCAGCAGCCAACTTACAGGGCCCCCCCAGCATTTT
>-|TRBJ2-7|TRBV29-1|few
CSVAGNSDYEQYF
TGCAGCGTTGCCGGGAACTCGGACTACGAGCAGTACTTC
>TRBD2|TRBJ2-2|TRBV27|-
CASSWRTSGGAGELFF
TGTGCCAGCAGTTGGAGGACTAGCGGGGGGGCCGGGGAGCTGTTTTTT
>TRBD2|TRBJ2-5|TRBV6-2/TRBV6-3|-
CASSSYPGTSGELGETQYF
TGTGCCAGCAGTTCGTACCCCGGGACTAGCGGTGAATTGGGAGAGACCCAGTACTTC
>-|TRBJ2-3|TRBV20-1|-
CSAHPPTGALDTQYF
TGCAGTGCCCATCCCCCGACGGGAGCTCTAGATACGCAGTATTTT
>-|TRBJ1-1|TRBV5-1|few
CASSAGLTGGTEAFF
TGCGCCAGCAGCGCCGGACTAACAGGAGGAACTGAAGCTTTCTTT
>TRBD2|TRBJ2-3|TRBV9|few
CASSVAGGLAGVDTQYF
TGTGCCAGCAGCGTAGCTGGGGGACTAGCGGGGGTAGATACGCAGTATTTT
>-|TRBJ1-3|TRBV10-3|-
CAISPDISGNTIYF
TGTGCCATCAGCCCAGATATCTCAGGAAACACCATATATTTT
>-|TRBJ2-5|TRBV6-4|few
CASSREMQETQYF
TGTGCCAGCAGTAGGGAGATGCAAGAGACCCAGTACTTC
>-|TRBJ2-7|TRBV20-1|few
CSARPGQEQYF
TGCAGTGCTCGACCAGGACAGGAGCAGTACTTC
>-|TRBJ2-7|TRBV12-3/TRBV12-4|-
CASSWGGGDEQYF
TGTGCCAGCAGTTGGGGCGGTGGGGACGAGCAGTACTTC
>-|TRBJ2-7|TRBV9|-
CASSPWESYEQYF
TGTGCCAGCAGCCCCTGGGAGTCCTACGAGCAGTACTTC
>-|TRBJ1-4|TRBV11-2|-
CASSLVPGQDNEKLFF
TGTGCCAGCAGCTTAGTACCGGGCCAAGATAATGAAAAACTGTTTTTT
>TRBD1|TRBJ1-2|TRBV2|-
CASSAGRGQGIYGYTF
TGTGCCAGCAGCGCCGGCCGTGGACAGGGCATCTATGGCTACACCTTC
>TRBD1|TRBJ2-7|TRBV7-8|-
CASSSSTGSGFYEQYF
TGTGCCAGCAGCTCGTCGACAGGGTCTGGTTTCTACGAGCAGTACTTC
>-|TRBJ2-7|TRBV27|few
CASRGHVPPYEQYF
TGTGCCAGCAGAGGACACGTCCCACCTTACGAGCAGTACTTC